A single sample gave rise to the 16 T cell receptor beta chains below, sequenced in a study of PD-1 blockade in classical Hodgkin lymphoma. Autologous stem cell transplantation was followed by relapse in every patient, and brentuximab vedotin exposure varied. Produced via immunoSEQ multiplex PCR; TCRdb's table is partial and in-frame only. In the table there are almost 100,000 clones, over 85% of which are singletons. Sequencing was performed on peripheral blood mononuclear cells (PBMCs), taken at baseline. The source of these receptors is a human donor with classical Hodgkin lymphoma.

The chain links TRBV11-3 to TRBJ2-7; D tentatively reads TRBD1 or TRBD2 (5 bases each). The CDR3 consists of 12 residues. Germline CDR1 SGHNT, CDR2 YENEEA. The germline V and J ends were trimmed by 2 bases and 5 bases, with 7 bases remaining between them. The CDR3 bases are TGTGCCAGCAGCTTAACGGGGCACGAGCAGTACTTC. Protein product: CASSLTGHEQYF.

The CDR3 region is CASTPEAAGANVLTF. The CDR3 DNA reads as TGTGCCAGCACCCCGGAGGCAGCTGGGGCCAACGTCCTGACTTTC. The rearrangement links TRBV25-1 to TRBJ2-6; the D gene is possibly TRBD2 (5 bases). The germline gives CDR1 MGHDK, CDR2 SYGVNS. The V gene lost 7 bases and the J gene lost 2 bases, with 12 bases spanning the gap. This CDR3 is 15 amino acids long.

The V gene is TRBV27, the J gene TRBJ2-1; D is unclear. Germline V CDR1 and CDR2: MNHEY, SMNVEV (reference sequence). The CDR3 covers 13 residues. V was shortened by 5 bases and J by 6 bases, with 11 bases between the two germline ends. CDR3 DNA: TGTGCCAGCAGTGTCCGCCAAGGCAATGAGCAGTTCTTC. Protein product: CASSVRQGNEQFF.

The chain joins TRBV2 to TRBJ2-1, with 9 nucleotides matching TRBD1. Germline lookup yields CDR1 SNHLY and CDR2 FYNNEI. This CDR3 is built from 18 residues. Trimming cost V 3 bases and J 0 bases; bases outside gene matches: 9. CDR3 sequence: CASSDGTGIEGSYNEQFF. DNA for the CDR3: TGTGCCAGCAGTGATGGGACAGGGATTGAGGGCTCCTACAATGAGCAGTTCTTC.

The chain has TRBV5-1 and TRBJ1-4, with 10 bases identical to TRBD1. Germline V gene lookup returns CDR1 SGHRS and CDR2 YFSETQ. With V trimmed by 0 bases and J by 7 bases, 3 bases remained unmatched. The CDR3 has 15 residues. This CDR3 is CASSLAGTGVEKLFF. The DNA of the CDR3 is TGCGCCAGCAGCTTGGCCGGGACAGGGGTTGAAAAACTGTTTTTT.

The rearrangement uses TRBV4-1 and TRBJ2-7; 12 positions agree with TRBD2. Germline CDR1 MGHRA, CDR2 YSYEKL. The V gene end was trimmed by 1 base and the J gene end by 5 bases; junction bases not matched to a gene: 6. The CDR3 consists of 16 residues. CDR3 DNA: TGCGCCAGCAGCCAAGCCGGGACTAGCGGGTTTGACGAGCAGTACTTC. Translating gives CASSQAGTSGFDEQYF.

As DNA, the CDR3 is TGTGCCAGCAAGGTTAGCGGGAAGCACTCCTACGAGCAGTACTTC. It yields the protein CASKVSGKHSYEQYF. The chain carries TRBV11-2 and TRBJ2-7, with 8 bases that match TRBD2. CDR1 and CDR2 from the germline V gene are SGHAT and FQNNGV. This CDR3 region has 15 residues. J gave up 0 bases and V 7 bases, and 8 bases lay outside the gene matches.

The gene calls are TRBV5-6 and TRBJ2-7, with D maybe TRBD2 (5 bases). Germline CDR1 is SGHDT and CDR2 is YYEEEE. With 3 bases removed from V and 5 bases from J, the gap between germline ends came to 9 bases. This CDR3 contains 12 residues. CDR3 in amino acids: CASSSRGHEQYF. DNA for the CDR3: TGTGCCAGCAGCTCGAGAGGGCACGAGCAGTACTTC. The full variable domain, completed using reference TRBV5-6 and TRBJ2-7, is DAGVTQSPTHLIKTRGQQVTLRCSPKSGHDTVSWYQQALGQGPQFIFQYYEEEERQRGNFPDRFSGHQFPNYSSELNVNALLLGDSALYLCASSSRGHEQYFGPGTRLTVT.

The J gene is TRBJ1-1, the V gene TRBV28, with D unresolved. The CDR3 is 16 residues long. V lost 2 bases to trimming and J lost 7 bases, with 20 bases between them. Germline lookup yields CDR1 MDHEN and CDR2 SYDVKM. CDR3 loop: CASSLGRRTAHREAFF. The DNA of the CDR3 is TGTGCCAGCAGTTTAGGGCGGCGGACGGCCCACCGTGAAGCTTTCTTT.

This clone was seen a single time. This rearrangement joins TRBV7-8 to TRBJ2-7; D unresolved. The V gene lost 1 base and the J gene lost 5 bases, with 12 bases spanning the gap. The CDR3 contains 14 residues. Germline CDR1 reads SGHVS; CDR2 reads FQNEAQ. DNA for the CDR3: TGTGCCAGCAGCTTAGACCCCCTTCTCGACGAGCAGTACTTC. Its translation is CASSLDPLLDEQYF.

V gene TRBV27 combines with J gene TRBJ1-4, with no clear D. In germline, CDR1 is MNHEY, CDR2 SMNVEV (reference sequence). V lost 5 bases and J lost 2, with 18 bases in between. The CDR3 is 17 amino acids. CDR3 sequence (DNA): TGTGCCAGCAGTCTAACCGGACGGGGAGCTACTAATGAAAAACTGTTTTTT. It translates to CASSLTGRGATNEKLFF.

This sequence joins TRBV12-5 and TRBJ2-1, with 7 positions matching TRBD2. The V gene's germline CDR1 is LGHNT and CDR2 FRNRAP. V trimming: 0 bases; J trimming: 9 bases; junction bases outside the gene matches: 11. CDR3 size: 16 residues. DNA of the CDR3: TGTGCTAGTGGTTTGGTGGGCGGGAGAGAGGGCCGTGAGCAGTTCTTC. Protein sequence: CASGLVGGREGREQFF.

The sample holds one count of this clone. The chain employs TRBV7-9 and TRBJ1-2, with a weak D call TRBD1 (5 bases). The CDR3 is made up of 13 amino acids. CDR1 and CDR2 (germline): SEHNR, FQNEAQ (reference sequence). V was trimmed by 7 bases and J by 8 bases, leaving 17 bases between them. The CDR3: CASTLGGRGGYTF. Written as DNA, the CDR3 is TGTGCCAGCACCTTGGGGGGAAGAGGGGGCTACACCTTC. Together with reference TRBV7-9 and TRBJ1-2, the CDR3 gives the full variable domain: DTGVSQNPRHKITKRGQNVTFRCDPISEHNRLYWYRQTLGQGPEFLTYFQNEAQLEKSRLLSDRFSAERPKGSFSTLEIQRTEQGDSAMYLCASTLGGRGGYTFGSGTRLTVV.

The CDR3 is CASSLAWPEAFF. The CDR3 DNA reads as TGCGCCAGCAGCTTGGCGTGGCCTGAAGCTTTCTTT. The chain has TRBV5-1 and TRBJ1-1, with D uncertain. The CDR3 runs 12 residues. Deletions cut 0 bases from V and 6 bases from J, with 6 bases between. Germline CDR1 SGHRS, CDR2 YFSETQ.

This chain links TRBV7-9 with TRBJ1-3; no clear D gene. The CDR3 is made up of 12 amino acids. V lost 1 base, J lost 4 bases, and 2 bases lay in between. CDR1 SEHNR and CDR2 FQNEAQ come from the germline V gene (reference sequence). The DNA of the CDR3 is TGTGCCAGCAGCTTAGGGGGAAACACCATATATTTT. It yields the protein CASSLGGNTIYF.

This CDR3 reads CASSTFYSDTQYF. As DNA, the CDR3 is TGTGCCAGCAGCACTTTTTACTCAGATACGCAGTATTTT. This rearrangement joins TRBV28 to TRBJ2-3; no clear D. The CDR3 totals 13 residues. V was clipped by 6 bases and J by 4 bases, with 11 bases between them. CDR1 is MDHEN and CDR2 is SYDVKM in the germline V gene.